Below are 6 T cell receptor beta chains sequenced from a single sample in a study of regulatory T cells in long-lasting Graves disease. With iRepertoire HTBI primers and Arm-PCR of CDR3 regions, TCR beta libraries were built. TCRdb reprocessed the multiplex PCR reads via MiXCR and lists one record per CDR3 protein. The sample contains roughly 380,000 distinct CDR3 sequences, 15% to 18% of which appear only once. The time point is: newly diagnosed GD, antithyroid drugs for less than 3 months. Researchers made the TCR library from RNA that was extracted from PBMCs. The sample was peripheral blood mononuclear cells (PBMCs), taken at new diagnosis, from a patient treated with antithyroid drugs. The receptors shown here come from a female donor with Graves disease.

In this sample, this clonotype turned up many times. The chain links TRBV6-2 or TRBV6-3 to TRBJ1-1; D gene uncertain. Trimming removed 2 bases from V and 1 base from J, with 8 bases in between. This CDR3 has 14 residues. CDR1 is MNHEY, CDR2 SVGEGT, per germline. The CDR3 reads CASSYGEANTEAFF. CDR3 sequence (DNA): TGTGCCAGCAGTTACGGTGAAGCGAACACTGAAGCTTTCTTT.

This clonotype is a singleton in its sample. The chain has TRBV5-1 and TRBJ1-2; 8 nucleotides agree with TRBD1. The CDR3 has 16 residues. CDR1 is SGHRS and CDR2 is YFSETQ in the germline V gene. J was trimmed by 1 base and V by 0 bases; bases with no gene match: 5. The CDR3 DNA sequence: TGCGCCAGCAGCTTGGCTGGGACAGGACGTAACTATGGCTACACCTTC. Residues: CASSLAGTGRNYGYTF.

This clonotype was observed at least ten times. This chain uses TRBV29-1 with TRBJ1-1; 7 nucleotides agree with TRBD1. Germline CDR1 and CDR2: SQVTM and ANQGSEA. The CDR3 is made up of 14 amino acids. The V gene end was trimmed by 5 bases and the J gene end by 3 bases; junction bases not matched to a gene: 9. CDR3 DNA sequence: TGCAGCGTTCGGAGGGGGCAGGTAGACACTGAAGCTTTCTTT. Amino acids: CSVRRGQVDTEAFF.

This clonotype was recorded a few times. A much larger clone differs from this one at a single base, so this may be a read error. The chain recombines TRBV9 with TRBJ2-7, with TRBD1 matching 8 bases. Germline V gene lookup returns CDR1 SGDLS and CDR2 YYNGEE. This CDR3 region has 15 residues. V shed 1 base, J shed 6 bases, and the junction held 9 bases outside the gene matches. The CDR3 is CASSVFQGALSEQYF. The CDR3 DNA reads as TGTGCCAGCAGCGTATTCCAGGGGGCTTTGAGCGAGCAGTACTTC. The whole variable domain, remainder taken from reference TRBV9 and TRBJ2-7, is DSGVTQTPKHLITATGQRVTLRCSPRSGDLSVYWYQQSLDQGLQFLIQYYNGEERAKGNILERFSAQQFPDLHSELNLSSLELGDSALYFCASSVFQGALSEQYFGPGTRLTVT.

This clonotype was observed a handful of times. The CDR3 protein is CAWSVRRRSRTLHF. CDR3 coding DNA: TGTGCCTGGAGTGTAAGGCGTCGGTCGAGGACCCTCCACTTT. This chain connects TRBV30 to TRBJ1-6; D is ambiguous. Germline V lookup: CDR1 GTSNPN, CDR2 SVGIG (reference sequence). Trimming removed 0 bases from V and 14 bases from J, with 17 bases in between. The CDR3 has 14 amino acids. Looking up the rest from reference TRBV30 and TRBJ1-6 gives the full variable domain: SQTIHQWPATLVQPVGSPLSLECTVEGTSNPNLYWYRQAAGRGLQLLFYSVGIGQISSEVPQNLSASRPQDRQFILSSKKLLLSDSGFYLCAWSVRRRSRTLHFGNGTRLTVT.

V usage is TRBV4-1 and J usage is TRBJ1-5, with D maybe TRBD1 (6 bases). V was trimmed by 8 bases and J by 3 bases, leaving 17 bases between them. This CDR3 contains 15 residues. The germline V gene has CDR1 MGHRA and CDR2 YSYEKL. CDR3 sequence: CASSYGGGPNQPQHF. Here the CDR3 DNA reads TGCGCCAGCTCTTACGGAGGGGGTCCCAATCAGCCCCAGCATTTT.